The rows below give T cell receptor beta chains drawn from one sample of a study of blood T cell repertoires in COVID-19. Repertoires were generated with immunoSEQ multiplex PCR, while TCRdb's copy carries only in-frame clones and drops some. The table shows some 150,000 clones, with 86% occurring only once. The material sequenced was peripheral blood. The origin of the receptors is a woman aged 80 or over in a cohort sampled during active or convalescent COVID-19. Both conserved end residues are part of each CDR3. A D gene is named only where the DNA matches it firmly. The listing skips clone size in some rows; elsewhere it reads once, few, many or a size class.

d_gene	j_gene	abundance	v_gene	CDR3aa	CDR3nt
.	TRBJ2-2	.	TRBV5-1	CASGEGGVTGELFF	TGCGCCAGCGGAGAGGGGGGGGTCACCGGGGAGCTGTTTTTT
.	TRBJ1-1	.	TRBV5-1	CASNEQNPGNTEAFF	TGCGCCAGCAACGAACAAAACCCAGGGAACACTGAAGCTTTCTTT
.	TRBJ2-2	.	TRBV5-1	CASSIEQGTGELFF	TGCGCCAGCAGCATAGAACAGGGTACCGGGGAGCTGTTTTTT
TRBD1	TRBJ1-6	.	TRBV28	CASDRGRIMNSPLHF	TGTGCCAGCGACAGGGGGCGAATAATGAATTCACCCCTCCACTTT
TRBD2	TRBJ2-3	.	TRBV19	CASSIGGVSSGSWTDTQYF	TGTGCCAGTAGTATAGGGGGGGTTAGTAGCGGGAGTTGGACAGATACGCAGTATTTT
.	TRBJ1-3	.	TRBV7-8	CASSFTWGVVGNTIYF	TGTGCCAGCAGCTTTACGTGGGGAGTGGTAGGAAACACCATATATTTT
TRBD2	TRBJ2-2	.	TRBV5-4	CASSSLAVNTGELFF	TGTGCCAGCAGCTCGCTAGCGGTGAACACCGGGGAGCTGTTTTTT
.	TRBJ2-5	.	TRBV7-2	CASSFRVQETQYF	TGTGCCAGCAGCTTCAGGGTTCAAGAGACCCAGTACTTC
TRBD1	TRBJ2-7	few	TRBV27	CASSSPGQGYREQYF	TGTGCCAGCAGTTCGCCGGGACAGGGGTATCGGGAGCAGTACTTC
.	TRBJ2-1	few	TRBV7-7	CASSLNAATGVDEQFF	TGTGCCAGCAGCTTAAATGCGGCGACCGGAGTGGATGAGCAGTTCTTC
.	TRBJ1-4	.	TRBV6-5	CASSYSMEVEEKLFF	TGTGCCAGCAGTTACTCGATGGAGGTAGAAGAAAAACTGTTTTTT
.	TRBJ2-2	.	TRBV30	CAWSEPAGNTGELFF	TGTGCCTGGAGTGAGCCCGCAGGGAACACCGGGGAGCTGTTTTTT
.	TRBJ2-2	.	TRBV7-8	CASVTGPSMNTGELFF	TGTGCCAGCGTTACAGGACCCTCCATGAACACCGGGGAGCTGTTTTTT
TRBD2	TRBJ2-1	.	TRBV6-2/TRBV6-3	CASSQREGPHEQFF	TGTGCCAGCAGTCAGCGGGAGGGCCCCCATGAGCAGTTCTTC
TRBD1	TRBJ1-3	.	TRBV18	CASSTGTVGNTIYF	TGTGCCAGCTCAACCGGGACAGTTGGAAACACCATATATTTT
.	TRBJ1-5	.	TRBV5-8	CASSLNQPQHF	TGTGCCAGCAGCCTCAATCAGCCCCAGCATTTT
TRBD1	TRBJ2-5	.	TRBV5-1	CASSRTGEGTQYF	TGCGCCAGCAGCCGGACAGGGGAAGGGACCCAGTACTTC